Presented here are 11 T cell receptor beta chains from one specimen sequenced in a study of radiotherapy plus CTLA-4 blockade in lung cancer. Sequenced by immunoSEQ multiplex PCR; TCRdb stores in-frame clones only, minus some. The table has roughly 76,000 clones, roughly 74% seen once. Sequencing was performed on peripheral blood, taken from a patient treated with radiotherapy plus ipilimumab. These receptors were collected from a human donor with non-small cell lung cancer whose response to radiotherapy plus ipilimumab could not be evaluated.

This clone was picked up one time. J is TRBJ2-7 and V is TRBV5-4; 11 positions match TRBD2. Germline CDR1 is SGHNT and CDR2 is YYREEE (reference sequence). V lost 2 bases to trimming and J lost 4 bases; unmatched junction nucleotides: 2. The CDR3 length is 14 residues. The CDR3 spells CASSFGTSGYEQYF. As DNA, the CDR3 is TGTGCCAGCAGCTTCGGGACTAGCGGTTACGAGCAGTACTTC.

This clone was detected once. The rearrangement joins TRBV7-3 to TRBJ1-1; D call uncertain. Trimming cost V 2 bases and J 1 base, with 5 bases left between them. CDR3 size: 13 residues. From germline, CDR1 is SGHTA and CDR2 FQGTGA. The DNA of the CDR3 is TGTGCCAGCAGCTTATCCAGGAACACTGAAGCTTTCTTT. It is translated as CASSLSRNTEAFF.

This chain uses TRBV28 with TRBJ1-2; 7 positions agree with TRBD1. V lost 5 bases and J lost 7; bases outside the gene matches: 10. Germline assignment: CDR1 MDHEN and CDR2 SYDVKM. The CDR3 loop spans 14 amino acids. DNA of the CDR3: TGTGCCAGCAGTCCTCATCTACAGGGGTCTGGCTACACCTTC. This codes for CASSPHLQGSGYTF.

The CDR3 bases are TGCGCCAGCAGCCGCAAGACTAGCGGGAACACCGGGGAGCTGTTTTTT. This translates into CASSRKTSGNTGELFF. J is TRBJ2-2 and V is TRBV10-1, with 9 nucleotides matching TRBD2. Germline assignment: CDR1 WNHNN and CDR2 SYGVQD (reference sequence). There are 16 residues in the CDR3. V shed 6 bases, J shed 1 base, and the junction held 6 bases outside the gene matches.

A few counts support this clone. This sequence joins TRBV10-3 and TRBJ2-5, with a possible D match to TRBD2 (5 bases). The germline V and J ends were trimmed by 0 bases and 1 base, with 9 bases remaining between them. This CDR3 region has 15 residues. In germline, CDR1 is ENHRY, CDR2 SYGVKD. In DNA, the CDR3 is TGTGCCATCAGTGAGTCGACGGACTCCCAAGAGACCCAGTACTTC. Amino acid sequence: CAISESTDSQETQYF.

The rearrangement links TRBV4-1 to TRBJ2-3, with D perhaps TRBD2 (6 bases). CDR3 length: 15 residues. With 3 bases removed from V and 2 bases from J, the gap between germline ends came to 12 bases. Germline CDR1 reads MGHRA; CDR2 reads YSYEKL. The CDR3 loop reads CASSQPGLITDTQYF. Here the CDR3 DNA reads TGCGCCAGCAGCCAGCCGGGACTCATCACAGATACGCAGTATTTT.

The CDR3 region is CASSLSRVLETQYF. The CDR3 region has the DNA TGTGCCAGCAGCTTAAGCAGGGTACTAGAGACCCAGTACTTC. The chain couples TRBV13 to TRBJ2-5; a possible D gene is TRBD1 (5 bases). Per the germline V gene, CDR1 is PRHDT and CDR2 is FYEKMQ (reference sequence). The CDR3 spans 14 residues. Between the trimmed V and J ends, which lost 2 bases and 4 bases, there was a span of 11 bases.

The J gene is TRBJ1-1, the V gene TRBV6-5; TRBD1 matches at 7 bases. The CDR3 length is 15 residues. V was pared by 6 bases and J by 1 base, with 8 bases of the junction left unmatched. Germline CDR1 reads MNHEY; CDR2 reads SVGAGI. This CDR3 is CASSEHGTANTEAFF. CDR3 DNA sequence: TGTGCCAGCAGCGAGCACGGGACAGCGAACACTGAAGCTTTCTTT.

The chain employs TRBV27 and TRBJ1-2; 8 nucleotides match TRBD1. The V and J ends lost 6 bases and 3 bases, in that order; junction bases with no gene match: 3. The length of the CDR3 is 13 residues. Germline V gene data show CDR1 as MNHEY and CDR2 as SMNVEV (reference sequence). The CDR3 region is CASRKTGDYGYTF. The DNA for the CDR3 is TGTGCCAGCAGGAAGACAGGGGACTATGGCTACACCTTC.

This clone was counted between two and nine times. This may be a read error, as it is one base from a much larger clone. The sample contains more than one DNA sequence encoding this CDR3. The CDR3 DNA reads as TGCGCCAGCAGCCAGGAGACAGGGGGAAGGGGCGAGCAGTACTTC. Encoded protein: CASSQETGGRGEQYF. The rearrangement links TRBV4-1 to TRBJ2-7; TRBD1 matches at 9 bases. V trimming: 3 bases; J trimming: 6 bases; junction bases outside the gene matches: 9. Germline V gives CDR1 MGHRA, CDR2 YSYEKL. The length of the CDR3 is 15 residues.

The CDR3 sequence is CASSLNWQRSNTYEQYF. The CDR3 nucleotides are TGTGCCAGCAGCTTGAATTGGCAGAGGTCTAATACCTACGAGCAGTACTTC. V and J are TRBV5-5 and TRBJ2-7; the D is unclear. Germline CDR1 is SGHKS and CDR2 is YYEKEE (reference sequence). The CDR3 contains 17 residues. V was trimmed by 1 base and J by 2 bases, leaving 19 bases between them.